These 16 T cell receptor beta chains came from one sample sequenced in a study of T-cell memory formation after mild COVID-19. Via MiXCR, TCRdb re-called the 5' RACE reads, giving one row per CDR3 protein. The data show 140,000 or so distinct CDR3 sequences, about 19% seen once. Specimen: PBMCs or a T cell subset sorted from them (not recorded which). These receptors all come from an adult woman who had mild COVID-19 (a few samples of this study predate the infection). Cell type and time point are not known.

This chain connects TRBV9 to TRBJ1-1; D might be TRBD1 (5 bases). The CDR3 is made up of 14 amino acids. In germline, CDR1 is SGDLS, CDR2 YYNGEE. Trimming left V 4 bases short and J 5 bases short, with 15 bases between. CDR3 loop: CASSPILGRTEAFF. The CDR3 DNA sequence: TGTGCCAGCAGCCCAATTTTGGGACGGACTGAAGCTTTCTTT.

This clonotype was detected a few times. The chain combines TRBV12-3 or TRBV12-4 with TRBJ2-7, with 11 bases identical to TRBD1. This CDR3 contains 13 residues. Losses at the gene ends were 6 bases for V and 4 bases for J; bases not matched to a gene: 2. The CDR3: CASRGTGGYEQYF. CDR3 coding DNA: TGTGCCAGCAGGGGGACAGGGGGATACGAGCAGTACTTC.

The chain uses TRBV24-1 and TRBJ2-7; 11 positions agree with TRBD2. CDR1 and CDR2 from the germline V gene are KGHDR and SFDVKD. Unmatched junction bases numbered 8, after V lost 3 bases and J lost 5 bases. The CDR3 has 16 amino acids. CDR3 protein: CATSDPGSSGGNEQYF. Written as DNA, the CDR3 is TGTGCCACCAGTGATCCGGGTTCTAGCGGGGGGAACGAGCAGTACTTC.

A few counts support this clonotype. This sequence joins TRBV18 and TRBJ2-7, with a tentative D call TRBD1 (5 bases). This CDR3 is built from 15 residues. CDR1 is KGHSH and CDR2 is LQKENI in the germline V gene. Trimming pared 3 bases from V and 2 bases from J, leaving 14 bases between. This CDR3 is CASSPAGPDPYEQYF. The CDR3 coding sequence is TGTGCCAGCTCACCGGCAGGGCCGGATCCCTACGAGCAGTACTTC.

The chain couples TRBV29-1 to TRBJ1-2; 9 bases are shared with TRBD1. Per the germline V gene, CDR1 is SQVTM and CDR2 is ANQGSEA. CDR3 length: 13 residues. J was trimmed by 8 bases and V by 7 bases; bases with no gene match: 11. For the CDR3, the DNA is TGCAGCGGGGACAGGGTGGTCATACAGGGCTACACCTTC. Protein product: CSGDRVVIQGYTF.

This clonotype was seen a few times. The rearrangement links TRBV9 to TRBJ1-1, with D unclear. Germline lookup yields CDR1 SGDLS and CDR2 YYNGEE. Between the trimmed V and J ends, which lost 0 bases and 3 bases, there was a span of 6 bases. This CDR3 is built from 13 residues. The CDR3 bases are TGTGCCAGCAGCGTAGTGGCCTACACTGAAGCTTTCTTT. It yields the protein CASSVVAYTEAFF.

The sample holds many counts of this clonotype. The CDR3 sequence is CASTVGRGDTQYF. Here the CDR3 DNA reads TGTGCCAGCACCGTCGGGAGAGGCGATACGCAGTATTTT. V gene TRBV7-2 combines with J gene TRBJ2-3; TRBD2 is a possible D gene (6 bases). Trimming removed 7 bases at V and 6 bases at J, with 14 bases between. The CDR3 loop spans 13 amino acids. Germline V CDR1 and CDR2: SGHTA, FQGNSA.

Details on this clonotype: Possible read error: a much larger clone is one base away. The V gene is TRBV10-3, the J gene TRBJ1-2, with D tentatively TRBD1 (5 bases). Germline loops: CDR1 ENHRY, CDR2 SYGVKD. This CDR3 has 16 residues. V lost 4 bases, J lost 4 bases, and 19 bases lay in between. CDR3 sequence (DNA): TGTGCCATCAGTGTGTCGAGGGGACGGAGCACCTATGGCTACACCTTC. Protein product: CAISVSRGRSTYGYTF.

This clonotype was observed a handful of times. This chain uses TRBV9 with TRBJ1-2, with 11 nucleotides matching TRBD1. Trimming cost V 5 bases and J 2 bases; bases outside gene matches: 2. This CDR3 comprises 14 residues. The germline V gene has CDR1 SGDLS and CDR2 YYNGEE. CDR3 residues: CASRGQGGNYGYTF. The CDR3 DNA follows: TGTGCCAGCAGGGGACAGGGGGGCAACTATGGCTACACCTTC.

In its sample, this clonotype was seen a few times. V gene TRBV23-1 combines with J gene TRBJ2-1, with 9 bases identical to TRBD2. TRBV23-1 is assigned to the ORF class and has an uncertain function. V lost 6 bases and J lost 6; bases outside the gene matches: 12. The CDR3 has 16 amino acids. The CDR3 region is CASSLHAGGPINEQFF. As DNA, the CDR3 is TGCGCCAGCAGCCTCCATGCGGGGGGGCCAATCAATGAGCAGTTCTTC.

This clonotype was observed a handful of times. V and J are TRBV6-5 and TRBJ1-2; D gene ambiguous. The CDR3 totals 11 residues. The germline V and J ends were trimmed by 4 bases and 8 bases, with 8 bases remaining between them. The germline CDR1 and CDR2 sequences are MNHEY and SVGAGI. The chain's CDR3 is CASSSEVGYTF. CDR3 DNA: TGTGCCAGCAGTTCTGAAGTGGGCTACACCTTC.

This clonotype turned up a few times. The chain employs TRBV10-1 and TRBJ2-7; TRBD2 agrees at 9 bases. The length of the CDR3 is 16 residues. CDR1 and CDR2 (germline): WNHNN, SYGVQD (reference sequence). V lost 6 bases to trimming and J lost 5 bases; unmatched junction nucleotides: 14. CDR3 nucleotides: TGCGCCAGCAGACTGGAGCGCGGGACTAGCATGAACGAGCAGTACTTC. It codes for CASRLERGTSMNEQYF.

The chain combines TRBV4-1 with TRBJ1-5, with a weak D call TRBD1 (6 bases). Germline CDR1 MGHRA, CDR2 YSYEKL. This CDR3 has 15 amino acids. V lost 5 bases and J lost 3, with 14 bases in between. The CDR3 region is CASSETGQNNQPQHF. CDR3 nucleotides: TGCGCCAGCAGCGAGACCGGACAGAACAATCAGCCCCAGCATTTT.

This clonotype was seen only a few times. The chain carries TRBV7-9 and TRBJ1-6; D remains ambiguous. Trimming took 4 bases from V and 14 from J, leaving 12 bases between them. Germline lookup yields CDR1 SEHNR and CDR2 FQNEAQ (reference sequence). The CDR3 spans 12 residues. The CDR3 reads CASSSKEKTLHF. The CDR3 DNA reads TGTGCCAGCAGCTCTAAGGAAAAAACCCTCCACTTT.

This clonotype has more than one count but fewer than ten. The rearrangement uses TRBV6-5 and TRBJ2-3; D unclear. V lost 7 bases and J 0 bases, leaving 8 bases between the germline ends. The CDR3 sequence is 13 residues long. Germline-derived CDR1 and CDR2 are MNHEY and SVGAGI. CDR3 coding DNA: TGTGCCAGCAACGGCCGAAGCACAGATACGCAGTATTTT. This codes for CASNGRSTDTQYF.

The rearrangement links TRBV10-3 to TRBJ2-7, with 16 bases that match TRBD2. Trimming took 4 bases from V and 5 from J; bases not matched to a gene: 2. Germline CDR1 reads ENHRY; CDR2 reads SYGVKD. The CDR3 has 15 residues. CDR3 sequence: CAISGGTSGRDEQYF. In DNA form, the CDR3 reads TGTGCCATCAGTGGTGGGACTAGCGGGAGGGACGAGCAGTACTTC.